What follows describes a single T cell receptor (beta chain). Its matching antigen is unknown. This specimen includes other DNA sequences encoding the same CDR3. The data are from a study of shared clonotypes between healthy human individuals. The study, taken as a whole, reports: Owing to a small donor count, the genetic and exposure-history diversity represented was limited. Sampling covered nothing but blood. Tissue TCR repertoires likely differ from those found in blood.

Naive CD8 cells comprised CD45RO-negative, CCR7-positively selected cells, excluding terminally differentiated effector memory CD45RA+ cells. The repertoire was sequenced with immunoSEQ multiplex PCR; TCRdb's copy has only in-frame clones and lacks some. The data contain some 580,000 clones, roughly 98% of them singletons. From germline, CDR1 is MGHRA and CDR2 YSYEKL. V lost 1 base and J lost 2, with 6 bases in between. CDR3 size: 14 residues. The chain couples TRBV4-1 to TRBJ1-5; D is undetermined. The sequencing input was naive CD8+ T cells sorted from blood. The receptor was isolated from a man aged 25-45 years in good health. CDR3 DNA sequence: TGCGCCAGCAGCCAAGTCACAGGCAATCAGCCCCAGCATTTT. It translates to CASSQVTGNQPQHF.